The clone carrying this T cell receptor beta chain was counted only a few times. Its antigen is not known. Donors counted as nominally healthy when sampled, yet unrecorded immune exposures were likely. This record comes from a study of cytomegalovirus exposure and HLA in healthy donors. In the study overall: Within an early data release were around 87 million unique TCRs drawn from HLA-typed donors. The study's findings and limits: From TCR beta sequences, most subjects' HLA-A and HLA-B alleles were reportedly predicted accurately. Among TCR beta chains, those listed as cytomegalovirus-associated numbered some 160.

V was trimmed by 7 bases and J by 3 bases, leaving 7 bases between them. CDR3 length: 11 residues. Germline V gene sequence: CDR1 DFQATT, CDR2 SNEGSKA (reference sequence). Both 60 Vbeta primers and 13 Jbeta primers went into the PCR. Profiling relied on immunoSEQ multiplex PCR, and the TCRdb table lists in-frame clones only, not all of them. Of approximately 100,000 clones listed, under 85% are singletons. The source is a man aged 45 to 65 in good health and CMV-seropositive. The sample taken for sequencing was PBMCs. The chain joins TRBV20-1 to TRBJ2-1; weak D call: TRBD2 (5 bases). CDR3 bases: TGCAGTGTACTAGACTACAATGAGCAGTTCTTC. It yields the protein CSVLDYNEQFF.